These 4 T cell receptor beta chains were sequenced from one sample in a study of OX40 agonist ivuxolimab in advanced cancers. The data were produced by immunoSEQ multiplex PCR, yet TCRdb's version contains in-frame clones alone and is incomplete. The table includes 60,000 to 95,000 clones, over 85% detected once. This sample comprised CD4+ or CD8+ T cells sorted from blood, obtained in a trial of the OX40 agonist ivuxolimab. These receptors were obtained from an adult with an advanced solid tumor such as melanoma, head and neck, liver or kidney cancer.

This clone occurred a few times. The rearrangement joins TRBV27 to TRBJ1-1; weak D call: TRBD1 (5 bases). Germline CDR1 is MNHEY and CDR2 is SMNVEV (reference sequence). Trimming pared 6 bases from V and 6 bases from J, leaving 14 bases between. This CDR3 comprises 13 residues. The CDR3 DNA sequence: TGTGCCAGCAGCTTTGTAATGACAGCTGAAGCTTTCTTT. Translation: CASSFVMTAEAFF.

CDR3 region: CASSIGGGLFTGELFF. The CDR3 DNA reads TGTGCCAGTAGTATAGGCGGGGGGCTCTTCACCGGGGAGCTGTTTTTT. This chain uses TRBV19 with TRBJ2-2, with 8 bases aligning to TRBD2. This CDR3 has 16 residues. CDR1 is LNHDA and CDR2 is SQIVND in the germline V gene (reference sequence). With 1 base clipped from V and 4 bases from J, the junction kept 5 bases outside the gene matches.

The chain joins TRBV19 to TRBJ1-2; no definite D call. Germline V gives CDR1 LNHDA, CDR2 SQIVND (reference sequence). Trimming removed 6 bases at V and 0 bases at J, with 26 bases between. The CDR3 contains 19 residues. The CDR3 DNA reads as TGTGCCAGTAGAGCACCAGCACTTGGCAGTTTATTATCTAACTATGGCTACACCTTC. Protein sequence: CASRAPALGSLLSNYGYTF.

This clone came up once. Additional DNA sequences in this sample encode the identical CDR3. The rearrangement links TRBV7-2 to TRBJ1-2; D remains ambiguous. The length of the CDR3 is 13 residues. From germline, CDR1 is SGHTA and CDR2 FQGNSA. The germline V and J ends were trimmed by 5 bases and 2 bases, with 9 bases remaining between them. The CDR3 protein is CASSPDRNYGYTF. The DNA for the CDR3 is TGTGCCAGCAGCCCGGATCGAAACTATGGCTACACCTTC.